Below, 5 T cell receptor beta chains from the same sample are listed, as sequenced in a study of blood T cell repertoires in COVID-19. Sequenced by immunoSEQ multiplex PCR; TCRdb stores in-frame clones only, minus some. The sample lists 200,000 to 250,000 clones; 86% were seen once. Input material: PBMCs or T cells enriched from blood (not recorded which). The receptors shown here come from a woman aged 25-40 years who had been exposed to COVID-19.

The chain uses TRBV5-1 and TRBJ1-1; D is perhaps TRBD1 (5 bases). Trimming left V 2 bases short and J 1 base short, with 6 bases between. The CDR3 has 13 residues. Per the germline V gene, CDR1 is SGHRS and CDR2 is YFSETQ. CDR3: CASSFTGNTEAFF. Here the CDR3 DNA reads TGCGCCAGCAGCTTCACAGGGAACACTGAAGCTTTCTTT.

The chain links TRBV5-1 to TRBJ1-1; 8 bases are shared with TRBD1. This CDR3 region has 15 residues. Germline values: CDR1 SGHRS, CDR2 YFSETQ. The trim removed 3 bases at V and 4 bases at J, leaving 8 bases unmatched. The CDR3 sequence is CASSSLTGDPTEAFF. The CDR3 DNA reads TGCGCCAGCAGCTCGCTGACAGGGGACCCCACTGAAGCTTTCTTT.

This chain connects TRBV9 to TRBJ1-2, with TRBD1 as a possible D gene (5 bases). Germline values: CDR1 SGDLS, CDR2 YYNGEE. V dropped 3 bases and J dropped 4 bases, with 13 bases sitting between them. There are 14 residues in the CDR3. In DNA form, the CDR3 reads TGTGCCAGCAGCGCAACCACGGGGGTCTATGGCTACACCTTC. It encodes CASSATTGVYGYTF.

The CDR3 protein is CATQPGTDQRLTGELFF. Written as DNA, the CDR3 is TGTGCCACCCAACCCGGGACAGACCAAAGACTCACCGGGGAGCTGTTTTTT. This chain links TRBV19 with TRBJ2-2; 7 bases map to TRBD1. Germline V gives CDR1 LNHDA, CDR2 SQIVND (reference sequence). The V gene end was trimmed by 10 bases and the J gene end by 4 bases; junction bases not matched to a gene: 18. This CDR3 spans 17 amino acids.

The chain joins TRBV5-1 to TRBJ2-3; no definite D call. In germline, CDR1 is SGHRS, CDR2 YFSETQ. Trimming took 5 bases from V and 4 from J, leaving 11 bases between them. This CDR3 is built from 13 residues. The CDR3 reads CASRQDLADTQYF. As DNA, the CDR3 is TGCGCCAGCAGGCAAGATCTAGCAGATACGCAGTATTTT.